A selection of T cell receptor beta chains follows, all from one sample in a study of technical replicates of blood from four donors. Sequenced by immunoSEQ multiplex PCR; TCRdb stores in-frame clones only, minus some. The sample records 79,000 or so clones, 96% being singletons. Specimen: T cells isolated from PBMCs. These TCRs come from a human donor in good health. Each CDR3 is given with its conserved first and last residue. A D gene is named only where the DNA matches it firmly. Not all rows give a size; the values are once, few, many and, for expanded clones, a class.

clone_size j_call v_call d_call cdr3_aa cdr3_nt
- TRBJ2-7 TRBV5-1 TRBD1 CASSFVDRDNYEQYF TGCGCCAGCAGTTTCGTAGACAGGGATAACTACGAGCAGTACTTC
- TRBJ1-2 TRBV28 - CASRSDMYGYTF TGTGCCAGCAGATCCGACATGTATGGCTACACCTTC
- TRBJ1-1 TRBV12-5 TRBD1 CASGLGGQQNTEAFF TGTGCTAGTGGTTTGGGGGGACAGCAGAACACTGAAGCTTTCTTT
once TRBJ2-7 TRBV7-2 TRBD2 CASSYSVPTSGREQYF TGTGCCAGCAGCTATAGCGTCCCGACTAGCGGGAGGGAACAGTACTTC
- TRBJ2-7 TRBV2 TRBD2 CASSGSGLAGYEQYF TGTGCCAGCAGCGGATCGGGACTAGCGGGCTACGAGCAGTACTTC
- TRBJ1-3 TRBV11-2 - CASSRIRGGITGNTIYF TGTGCCAGCAGCAGGATTAGAGGGGGAATAACTGGAAACACCATATATTTT
- TRBJ1-1 TRBV2 - CASSYRRVNTEAFF TGTGCCAGCAGCTACAGGCGAGTGAACACTGAAGCTTTCTTT
- TRBJ2-3 TRBV4-1 - CASSLQRGRETGDTQYF TGCGCCAGCAGCCTCCAACGGGGCCGGGAGACGGGAGATACGCAGTATTTT
- TRBJ1-2 TRBV7-2 - CASSPDTNYGYTF TGTGCCAGCAGCCCGGACACGAACTATGGCTACACCTTC
- TRBJ1-1 TRBV6-1 - CASSEVEYLDVAFF TGTGCCAGCAGTGAAGTAGAATATTTAGATGTGGCTTTCTTT
- TRBJ2-1 TRBV9 TRBD2 CASSGGGSRNEQFF TGTGCCAGCAGCGGGGGCGGGAGCCGGAATGAGCAGTTCTTC
- TRBJ2-1 TRBV7-9 TRBD2 CASSLVGRGRANEQFF TGTGCCAGCAGCTTAGTTGGGCGAGGGAGGGCAAATGAGCAGTTCTTC
- TRBJ2-7 TRBV28 TRBD2 CASSPSPGLAGDEQYF TGTGCCAGCAGTCCCTCACCGGGACTAGCGGGAGACGAGCAGTACTTC
- TRBJ2-7 TRBV15 TRBD1 CATSLGQSSYEQYF TGTGCCACCAGCTTGGGACAGAGTTCCTACGAGCAGTACTTC
- TRBJ1-1 TRBV11-3 - CASSLTVTGTEAFF TGTGCCAGCAGCTTAACTGTAACGGGCACTGAAGCTTTCTTT
- TRBJ2-1 TRBV4-1 - CASSPLEVYNEQFF TGCGCCAGCAGCCCCCTCGAGGTCTACAATGAGCAGTTCTTC
- TRBJ2-2 TRBV6-1 TRBD1 CASSEALWTGGFGELFF TGTGCCAGCAGTGAAGCCTTGTGGACAGGGGGCTTCGGGGAGCTGTTTTTT
- TRBJ2-7 TRBV28 TRBD1 CASRRGTGNIYEQYF TGTGCCAGCAGACGCGGGACAGGGAATATCTACGAGCAGTACTTC
- TRBJ1-5 TRBV6-6 TRBD1 CASRGTGNQPQHF TGTGCCAGCAGGGGGACAGGGAACCAGCCCCAGCATTTT
- TRBJ2-7 TRBV2 TRBD2 CASSSGLGNEQYF TGTGCCAGCAGTAGCGGACTAGGAAACGAGCAGTACTTC
- TRBJ2-5 TRBV5-1 - CASSLAGYETQYF TGCGCCAGCAGCTTGGCCGGGTATGAGACCCAGTACTTC
- TRBJ1-2 TRBV27 TRBD1 CASTPSDREYIYYGYTF TGTGCCAGCACCCCCTCCGACAGGGAATATATTTACTATGGCTACACCTTC
- TRBJ1-1 TRBV7-3 TRBD1 CASSKGASTEAFF TGTGCCAGCAGCAAGGGGGCCAGCACTGAAGCTTTCTTT
- TRBJ2-7 TRBV5-1 TRBD2 CASAPGTSGRWEQYF TGCGCCAGCGCCCCCGGGACTAGCGGGAGGTGGGAGCAGTACTTC
- TRBJ1-4 TRBV7-2 - CASSASGTSNEKLFF TGTGCCAGCAGCGCCTCCGGGACATCTAATGAAAAACTGTTTTTT
once TRBJ1-1 TRBV29-1 - CSVGGGNTEAFF TGCAGCGTTGGCGGGGGGAACACTGAAGCTTTCTTT
- TRBJ1-3 TRBV6-5 - CASSISSSGNTIYF TGTGCCAGCAGTATTAGTTCATCCGGAAACACCATATATTTT
- TRBJ2-7 TRBV9 TRBD2 CATPGGACSSYEQYF TGTGCCACCCCGGGGGGAGCCTGTAGCTCCTACGAGCAGTACTTC
- TRBJ2-5 TRBV9 TRBD1 CASSVGQGAETQYF TGTGCCAGCAGCGTGGGACAGGGGGCGGAGACCCAGTACTTC
- TRBJ2-3 TRBV7-3 - CASSPGTDTQYF TGTGCCAGCAGCCCAGGCACAGATACGCAGTATTTT
- TRBJ1-2 TRBV7-2 TRBD1 CASSLNPPTGGYGYTF TGTGCCAGCAGCTTAAATCCTCCGACAGGGGGCTATGGCTACACCTTC
- TRBJ1-1 TRBV6-6 TRBD1 CASSHPGQNMNTEAFF TGTGCCAGCAGTCATCCGGGACAGAATATGAACACTGAAGCTTTCTTT
- TRBJ2-5 TRBV28 - CATGRGRETQYF TGTGCCACCGGTAGGGGTAGGGAGACCCAGTACTTC
- TRBJ2-2 TRBV19 - CASSNLLNTGELFF TGTGCCAGTAGTAACTTATTGAACACCGGGGAGCTGTTTTTT
- TRBJ2-5 TRBV27 - CASSPLSGQETQYF TGTGCCAGCAGCCCTCTGAGCGGGCAAGAGACCCAGTACTTC
- TRBJ2-7 TRBV27 TRBD2 CASSSYALAGLYEQYF TGTGCCAGCAGTTCTTACGCTCTAGCGGGACTATACGAGCAGTACTTC